The 9 T cell receptor beta chains below were found in one sample sequenced in a study of cytomegalovirus exposure and HLA in healthy donors. Vbeta (60) and Jbeta (13) primers were used in the PCR. Clones were sequenced by immunoSEQ multiplex PCR, and TCRdb holds only the in-frame ones, with some missing. The listing records around 65,000 clones. Sequenced sample: PBMCs. The receptors derive from a man aged 25 to 40 in good health and CMV-seropositive.

The V call is TRBV6-5, the J call TRBJ2-7, with 12 bases lining up with TRBD2. CDR1 and CDR2 from the germline V gene are MNHEY and SVGAGI. This CDR3 comprises 15 residues. V lost 5 bases and J lost 4; bases outside the gene matches: 6. In nucleotides, the CDR3 is TGTGCCAGCAGTCCACCCCTAGCGGGAGGGTACGAGCAGTACTTC. Translating it yields CASSPPLAGGYEQYF.

The chain couples TRBV4-1 to TRBJ2-1; possible D gene TRBD2, 5 bases. The CDR3 length is 14 residues. The germline V gene encodes CDR1 MGHRA and CDR2 YSYEKL. Trimming took 3 bases from V and 6 from J, leaving 12 bases between them. The CDR3 DNA reads as TGCGCCAGCAGCCAGACTACGATTAGCAATGAGCAGTTCTTC. This sequence encodes CASSQTTISNEQFF.

The rearrangement links TRBV5-4 to TRBJ2-5, with 10 positions matching TRBD1. Trimming at V came to 3 bases and at J to 5 bases, leaving 7 bases not matched to a gene. Germline V gives CDR1 SGHNT, CDR2 YYREEE (reference sequence). This CDR3 comprises 15 residues. The CDR3 protein is CASSSGQGVWETQYF. CDR3 DNA: TGTGCCAGCAGCTCTGGACAGGGGGTCTGGGAGACCCAGTACTTC.

This chain joins TRBV30 and TRBJ2-1; possible D gene TRBD2, 5 bases. The V end was cut by 1 base, the J end by 7 bases, with 20 bases between. The CDR3 contains 16 residues. Germline V lookup: CDR1 GTSNPN, CDR2 SVGIG (reference sequence). The CDR3 nucleotides are TGTGCCTGGAGTGCTCAAACTAGAGGGAGTTGGAATGAGCAGTTCTTC. Residues: CAWSAQTRGSWNEQFF.

This chain joins TRBV6-5 and TRBJ2-7, with D possibly TRBD2 on 6 matching bases. The V end lost 0 bases, the J end lost 8 bases, and 11 bases lay between the germline ends. Germline-derived CDR1 and CDR2 are MNHEY and SVGAGI. This CDR3 has 13 residues. CDR3 sequence reads: CASSYSSSEKQYF. CDR3 sequence (DNA): TGTGCCAGCAGTTACTCTTCTAGCGAGAAGCAGTACTTC.

CDR3 protein: CASSPRDRSGIYGYTF. CDR3 DNA sequence: TGTGCCAGCTCCCCGAGAGACCGTTCAGGCATCTATGGCTACACCTTC. The V call is TRBV18, the J call TRBJ1-2; D remains unclear. The CDR3 loop spans 16 amino acids. Germline CDR1 is KGHSH and CDR2 is LQKENI. Trimming removed 6 bases at V and 4 bases at J, with 21 bases between.

A remark on this clone: The germline gene is not matched at one end of the junction; a read error may be the cause. The chain links TRBV11-3 to TRBJ2-5; TRBD1 is a possible D gene (6 bases). The CDR3 loop spans 18 amino acids. Germline V lookup: CDR1 SGHNT, CDR2 YENEEA. The CDR3 coding sequence is TGTGCCAGCAGCCCCCAACCGGGACACGGGCTTCCAGGAGAGAACCAGTACTTC. Translation gives CASSPQPGHGLPGENQYF.

The chain links TRBV5-1 to TRBJ2-5; no reliable D call. The CDR3 totals 14 residues. Germline-derived CDR1 and CDR2 are SGHRS and YFSETQ. With 5 bases removed from V and 3 bases from J, the gap between germline ends came to 14 bases. CDR3 region: CASSLLHLKETQYF. The DNA for the CDR3 is TGCGCCAGCAGTCTCTTACACCTCAAAGAGACCCAGTACTTC.

This chain joins TRBV5-1 and TRBJ2-3; D possibly corresponds to TRBD1 (6 bases). The CDR3 consists of 16 residues. Trimming took off 6 bases at V and 0 bases at J, with 17 bases between the two ends. Germline values: CDR1 SGHRS, CDR2 YFSETQ. Here the CDR3 DNA reads TGCGCCAGCATTCCCGGGACATCGTCAAGCACAGATACGCAGTATTTT. Encoded protein: CASIPGTSSSTDTQYF. The full variable domain, with the rest looked up from reference TRBV5-1 and TRBJ2-3, is KAGVTQTPRYLIKTRGQQVTLSCSPISGHRSVSWYQQTPGQGLQFLFEYFSETQRNKGNFPGRFSGRQFSNSRSEMNVSTLELGDSALYLCASIPGTSSSTDTQYFGPGTRLTVL.